The 14 T cell receptor beta chains below were found in one sample sequenced in a study of beta chain features in type 1 diabetes. Findings and limits, study-wide: Shorter TCRB CDR3s, moderately but significantly so, marked every one of the four CD4+ subsets in Type 1 diabetes patients.

These receptors' antigens are unknown. Expressed TCRB transcripts were sequenced because the isolated RNA had all been reverse transcribed beforehand. Assay used: immunoSEQ multiplex PCR; TCRdb lists only in-frame clones, some missing. The sample consists of approximately 730,000 clones, around an eighth of them appearing once. Sequences were obtained from naive CD4+ T cells from blood. The receptors were gathered from a man in his late teens or twenties with type 1 diabetes.

The chain joins TRBV6-5 to TRBJ2-3; no firm D call. The V gene lost 2 bases and the J gene lost 1 base, with 7 bases spanning the gap. Germline values: CDR1 MNHEY, CDR2 SVGAGI. The CDR3 consists of 14 residues. The CDR3 spells CASSYLVGTDTQYF. CDR3 DNA: TGTGCCAGCAGTTACCTTGTCGGCACAGATACGCAGTATTTT.

There are a few counts of this clone. The chain employs TRBV5-4 and TRBJ1-2; 9 nucleotides match TRBD1. Germline CDR1 reads SGHNT; CDR2 reads YYREEE (reference sequence). V shed 5 bases, J shed 6 bases, and the junction held 8 bases outside the gene matches. This CDR3 spans 14 amino acids. The chain's CDR3 is CASRPGTGLDGYTF. The DNA of the CDR3 is TGTGCCAGCAGGCCCGGGACAGGGCTGGATGGCTACACCTTC.

This clone was picked up a small number of times. As DNA, the CDR3 is TGTGCCAGCAACGGGGGGCCCTCCTACGAGCAGTACTTC. Protein sequence: CASNGGPSYEQYF. This chain connects TRBV2 to TRBJ2-7; D might be TRBD2 (7 bases). This CDR3 contains 13 residues. Deletions cut 7 bases from V and 0 bases from J, with 10 bases between. The germline CDR1 and CDR2 sequences are SNHLY and FYNNEI. Based on the CDR3 plus reference TRBV2 and TRBJ2-7, the full variable domain is EPEVTQTPSHQVTQMGQEVILRCVPISNHLYFYWYRQILGQKVEFLVSFYNNEISEKSEIFDDQFSVERPDGSNFTLKIRSTKLEDSAMYFCASNGGPSYEQYFGPGTRLTVT.

The gene calls are TRBV5-1 and TRBJ2-1, with TRBD2 matching 8 bases. Germline CDR1 and CDR2: SGHRS and YFSETQ. The CDR3 contains 15 residues. The V and J ends lost 3 bases and 9 bases, in that order; junction bases with no gene match: 11. The CDR3 region has the DNA TGCGCCAGCAGCTCCCCGGGACTAGTTAATAGTGAGCAGTTCTTC. It translates to CASSSPGLVNSEQFF. The variable domain in full, completed from reference TRBV5-1 and TRBJ2-1, reads KAGVTQTPRYLIKTRGQQVTLSCSPISGHRSVSWYQQTPGQGLQFLFEYFSETQRNKGNFPGRFSGRQFSNSRSEMNVSTLELGDSALYLCASSSPGLVNSEQFFGPGTRLTVL.

V usage is TRBV11-2 and J usage is TRBJ2-3; TRBD1 or TRBD2 may be the D gene (5 bases each). This CDR3 has 14 amino acids. The V and J ends lost 5 bases and 4 bases respectively, with 13 bases between them. Germline CDR1 reads SGHAT; CDR2 reads FQNNGV. CDR3 bases: TGTGCCAGCAGCCGAGGGCTGGGGGCAGATACGCAGTATTTT. Protein sequence: CASSRGLGADTQYF.

This chain joins TRBV10-3 and TRBJ2-1, with 8 bases that match TRBD1. Per germline, CDR1 ENHRY and CDR2 SYGVKD. The CDR3 sequence is 15 residues long. Trimming took 6 bases from V and 1 from J; bases not matched to a gene: 5. The CDR3 is CAIRPGTGSYNEQFF. The CDR3 DNA follows: TGTGCCATCAGACCCGGGACAGGATCCTACAATGAGCAGTTCTTC.

This clone was detected only a few times. The chain recombines TRBV12-5 with TRBJ1-5, with D uncertain. The CDR3 is 12 residues long. Trimming stripped 6 bases from V and 7 bases from J, with 10 bases between. Germline V gene lookup returns CDR1 LGHNT and CDR2 FRNRAP. CDR3 loop: CASGLPKQPQHF. CDR3 DNA sequence: TGTGCTAGTGGCCTGCCCAAACAGCCCCAGCATTTT.

This clone appeared a few times. The gene calls are TRBV6-1 and TRBJ2-1; 8 bases map to TRBD1. The CDR3 has 12 residues. The junction had 3 bases not matched to a gene; V was cut back by 4 bases and J by 10 bases. Germline V gene lookup returns CDR1 MNHNS and CDR2 SASEGT. In DNA, the CDR3 is TGTGCCAGCAGTGTCGGGACAGGAGAGCAGTTCTTC. Protein: CASSVGTGEQFF.

V gene TRBV7-8 combines with J gene TRBJ1-2, with a possible D match to TRBD1 (6 bases). This CDR3 comprises 13 residues. Germline V gene lookup returns CDR1 SGHVS and CDR2 FQNEAQ. V lost 7 bases, J lost 5 bases, and 14 bases lay in between. CDR3 nucleotides: TGTGCCAGCACCGTGACAGGCTCTTATGGCTACACCTTC. Protein product: CASTVTGSYGYTF. The complete variable domain, with remaining parts taken from reference TRBV7-8 and TRBJ1-2, reads GAGVSQSPRYKVAKRGQDVALRCDPISGHVSLFWYQQALGQGPEFLTYFQNEAQLDKSGLPSDRFFAERPEGSVSTLKIQRTQQEDSAVYLCASTVTGSYGYTFGSGTRLTVV.

The chain links TRBV25-1 to TRBJ2-2, with TRBD2 matching over 8 bases. CDR1 MGHDK and CDR2 SYGVNS come from the germline V gene. This CDR3 is 18 amino acids long. The ends lost 4 bases at V and 3 bases at J; junction bases unmatched: 13. The CDR3 loop is CASSAWGGTRLDTGELFF. CDR3 coding DNA: TGTGCCAGCAGTGCCTGGGGAGGGACTAGACTTGACACCGGGGAGCTGTTTTTT.

A remark on this clone: This sample includes further DNA sequences coding for the same CDR3. The CDR3 DNA is TGTGCCAGCAGCGTAGGGCTAGCTCAAGAGACCCAGTACTTC. Its translation: CASSVGLAQETQYF. The gene calls are TRBV9 and TRBJ2-5; D may be TRBD2 (5 bases). The CDR3 spans 14 residues. The germline CDR1 and CDR2 sequences are SGDLS and YYNGEE. The V end lost 0 bases, the J end lost 2 bases, and 8 bases lay between the germline ends. Looking up the rest from reference TRBV9 and TRBJ2-5 gives the full variable domain: DSGVTQTPKHLITATGQRVTLRCSPRSGDLSVYWYQQSLDQGLQFLIQYYNGEERAKGNILERFSAQQFPDLHSELNLSSLELGDSALYFCASSVGLAQETQYFGPGTRLLVL.

This clone was seen a handful of times. The chain joins TRBV4-2 to TRBJ1-1; D unresolved. CDR1 and CDR2 from the germline V gene are LGHNA and YNFKEQ. Trimming took 1 base from V and 4 from J, leaving 16 bases between them. The CDR3 is 16 residues long. CDR3 coding DNA: TGTGCCAGCAGCCAAGTTCTTACGGGCTCGAGCACTGAAGCTTTCTTT. It specifies CASSQVLTGSSTEAFF.

This clone has only a few counts. This sequence joins TRBV28 and TRBJ2-7; TRBD1 matches at 7 bases. Germline CDR1 and CDR2: MDHEN and SYDVKM. V was clipped by 7 bases and J by 7 bases; unmatched bases: 10. The CDR3 consists of 13 residues. In DNA, the CDR3 is TGTGCCAGCATCCGAAGGGACAGCCCAGAGCAGTACTTC. Protein sequence: CASIRRDSPEQYF.

The genes are TRBV30 and TRBJ2-3, with D perhaps matching TRBD2 (6 bases). With 2 bases removed from V and 1 base from J, the gap between germline ends came to 10 bases. CDR3 length: 14 amino acids. Germline V gene sequence: CDR1 GTSNPN, CDR2 SVGIG (reference sequence). CDR3 sequence: CAWSPGVGTDTQYF. The CDR3 coding sequence is TGTGCCTGGAGTCCGGGGGTCGGCACAGATACGCAGTATTTT.